The rows below give T cell receptor beta chains drawn from one sample of a study of T cell responses to AZD1222 COVID-19 vaccine. The assay was immunoSEQ multiplex PCR, and TCRdb's table has in-frame clones only and misses some. The sample yields 110,000 or so clones, around 84% seen once. The sample here was peripheral blood, taken 28 days after the second AZD1222 dose. Receptors were obtained from an adult who received the AZD1222 COVID-19 vaccine. The CDR3 runs from the conserved cysteine through the conserved F or W. A D gene is named only where the DNA matches it firmly. For some rows the clone size is stated as once, few or many, or as a class when expanded; others skip it.

TRBJ2-1 NA TRBV11-3 NA CASSSQTDNEQFF TGTGCCAGCAGCTCCCAGACAGACAATGAGCAGTTCTTC
TRBJ2-7 NA TRBV5-1 NA CASSLVGGQIEQYF TGCGCCAGCAGCTTGGTCGGGGGGCAAATCGAGCAGTACTTC
TRBJ1-6 NA TRBV27 NA CASSLYVGFTPLHF TGTGCCAGCAGTTTATATGTGGGATTTACACCCCTCCACTTT
TRBJ1-2 NA TRBV7-9 TRBD1 CASSRQEGARGYTF TGTGCCAGCAGCCGTCAGGAGGGGGCGCGGGGCTACACCTTC
TRBJ2-7 NA TRBV18 NA CASSLERTYEQYF TGTGCCAGCTCACTCGAGAGGACCTACGAGCAGTACTTC
TRBJ2-1 NA TRBV14 NA CASSQDKLALYNEQFF TGTGCCAGCAGCCAAGATAAACTAGCTTTGTACAATGAGCAGTTCTTC
TRBJ2-7 NA TRBV5-1 NA CASSLLDFFRDEQYF TGCGCCAGCAGCTTGTTGGACTTTTTCCGGGACGAGCAGTACTTC
TRBJ1-2 NA TRBV5-6 NA CASSKIPLAVIGRYTF TGTGCCAGCAGCAAAATCCCTCTTGCCGTCATAGGACGCTACACCTTC
TRBJ1-5 NA TRBV6-5 NA CASSRGINSNQPQHF TGTGCCAGCAGTAGGGGGATTAATAGCAATCAGCCCCAGCATTTT
TRBJ2-2 NA TRBV29-1 NA CSVEVLLPGELFF TGCAGCGTTGAAGTACTCCTCCCCGGGGAGCTGTTTTTT
TRBJ1-4 once TRBV19 NA CASSIVREKLFF TGTGCCAGTAGTATTGTCCGTGAAAAACTGTTTTTT
TRBJ2-7 NA TRBV4-1 NA CASSQDSGFNVYEQYF TGCGCCAGCAGCCAAGACTCAGGATTTAATGTCTACGAGCAGTACTTC
TRBJ1-2 NA TRBV12-3/TRBV12-4 NA CASSAEYYGYTF TGTGCCAGCAGTGCCGAGTACTATGGCTACACCTTC
TRBJ2-6 NA TRBV6-4 NA CASSDGGAGANVLTF TGTGCCAGCAGTGACGGGGGTGCCGGGGCCAACGTCCTGACTTTC
TRBJ2-7 NA TRBV29-1 TRBD1 CSVGDRVYEQYF TGCAGCGTTGGGGACAGGGTATACGAGCAGTACTTC
TRBJ2-7 NA TRBV4-1 NA CASSQNVIADEQYF TGCGCCAGCAGCCAAAACGTTATTGCCGACGAGCAGTACTTC
TRBJ2-3 NA TRBV29-1 NA CSVGYTFVGTDTQYF TGCAGCGTGGGGTATACTTTTGTGGGCACAGATACGCAGTATTTT
TRBJ1-4 NA TRBV18 NA CASSPTRQRRNEKLFF TGTGCCAGCTCACCTACCCGACAGAGACGAAATGAAAAACTGTTTTTT
TRBJ2-2 NA TRBV7-3 NA CASSPGLTNTGELFF TGTGCCAGCAGCCCCGGACTAACGAACACCGGGGAGCTGTTTTTT
TRBJ2-7 NA TRBV6-5 NA CASSYSERGAYEQYF TGTGCCAGCAGTTACTCGGAGAGGGGGGCCTACGAGCAGTACTTC
TRBJ2-2 NA TRBV11-2 TRBD2 CASSLHGLAGSGELFF TGTGCCAGCAGCTTACACGGACTAGCGGGGAGCGGGGAGCTGTTTTTT
TRBJ1-5 NA TRBV2 NA CASSAQDQPQHF TGTGCCAGCAGTGCACAGGATCAGCCCCAGCATTTT
TRBJ1-5 NA TRBV5-4 NA CASSFPGDNQPQHF TGTGCCAGCAGCTTTCCCGGGGACAATCAGCCCCAGCATTTT
TRBJ1-4 NA TRBV3-1/TRBV3-2 TRBD1 CASSQDPPLGTGDEKLFF TGTGCCAGCAGCCAAGATCCCCCCCTCGGGACAGGGGATGAAAAACTGTTTTTT
TRBJ1-2 NA TRBV7-9 TRBD1 CASSLAGQEYGYTF TGTGCCAGCAGCTTAGCGGGACAGGAGTATGGCTACACCTTC
TRBJ2-7 NA TRBV9 TRBD2 CASSVVLWASGGPGNYEQYF TGTGCCAGCAGCGTAGTCCTTTGGGCTAGCGGGGGCCCCGGTAACTACGAGCAGTACTTC
TRBJ1-2 NA TRBV19 NA CASSIGYGYTF TGTGCCAGTAGTATTGGATATGGCTACACCTTC
TRBJ1-1 few TRBV3-1/TRBV3-2 NA CASSQAIRGDPNTEAFF TGTGCCAGCAGCCAGGCTATAAGGGGGGACCCTAACACTGAAGCTTTCTTT
TRBJ1-1 NA TRBV5-1 NA CASSETVNTEAFF TGCGCCAGCAGCGAGACGGTTAACACTGAAGCTTTCTTT
TRBJ1-4 NA TRBV21-1 NA CASRAHEKLFF TGTGCCAGCCGGGCTCATGAAAAACTGTTTTTT
TRBJ2-1 once TRBV5-1 TRBD1 CASRPGTAYNEQFF TGCGCCAGCAGACCCGGGACAGCCTACAATGAGCAGTTCTTC
TRBJ1-5 NA TRBV27 NA CASTRGQPPGVGQPQHF TGTGCCAGCACCCGCGGCCAGCCACCTGGGGTAGGTCAGCCCCAGCATTTT
TRBJ2-1 NA TRBV6-2/TRBV6-3 TRBD2 CASSSRTSGGASYNEQFF TGTGCCAGCAGTTCCCGGACTAGCGGGGGCGCGTCGTACAATGAGCAGTTCTTC
TRBJ2-3 NA TRBV9 NA CASSVSVGGKSSTDTQYF TGTGCCAGCAGCGTCTCCGTAGGGGGAAAAAGTAGCACAGATACGCAGTATTTT
TRBJ1-2 NA TRBV4-3 NA CASSQDLGGTNYGYTF TGCGCCAGCAGCCAAGATTTGGGGGGCACTAACTATGGCTACACCTTC
TRBJ1-2 few TRBV4-3 NA CASSRIPASRGYTF TGCGCCAGCAGCCGAATTCCAGCCTCGAGGGGCTACACCTTC
TRBJ1-2 NA TRBV7-2 NA CASSLVGSSESDHYGYTF TGTGCCAGCAGCTTAGTTGGGTCATCAGAGTCGGACCACTATGGCTACACCTTC
TRBJ1-2 NA TRBV4-1 TRBD1 CASSQEPSQRTGSNYGYTF TGCGCCAGCAGCCAAGAGCCTTCACAAAGGACAGGGAGTAACTATGGCTACACCTTC
TRBJ1-1 NA TRBV7-9 NA CASSLLTTEPKAAFF TGTGCCAGCAGCTTATTAACGACCGAACCCAAGGCAGCTTTCTTT
TRBJ2-1 NA TRBV7-2 NA CASSSRLITYNEQFF TGTGCCAGCAGCTCGAGACTCATTACCTACAATGAGCAGTTCTTC
TRBJ1-2 NA TRBV6-5 NA CASSYAEGARGYTF TGTGCCAGCAGTTACGCCGAAGGGGCCCGGGGCTACACCTTC